This T cell receptor beta chain came from a study of T cells in Graves' hyperthyroidism and ophthalmopathy. The study's findings and limits: Ophthalmopathy was model-predicted a median roughly 6.5 months pre-onset. A model of 13 V-J features distinguished ophthalmopathy from stable hyperthyroidism.

V lost 5 bases to trimming and J lost 7 bases, with 20 bases between them. This CDR3 has 16 residues. CDR1 and CDR2 (germline): SEHNR, FQNEAQ (reference sequence). TCR beta CDR3 region amplification was performed from RNA transcripts. The HTBI primer set was used in a first-round RT-PCR of the TCR CDR3. TCRdb reprocessed the multiplex PCR reads with MiXCR, giving one entry per CDR3 protein. The repertoire includes 450,000 to 700,000 distinct CDR3 sequences, about half of them detected once, and roughly 19% sits in the top ten. A remark on this clonotype: Its antigen is not known.

The chain couples TRBV7-9 to TRBJ1-4; D is unclear. Sequenced material: peripheral blood or thyroid tissue (not recorded which). This receptor was taken from an adult woman with Graves' disease, either hyperthyroidism or ophthalmopathy (not recorded which). The CDR3 loop reads CASSSLGQTSGEKLFF. The DNA for the CDR3 is TGTGCCAGCAGCAGCTTGGGCCAGACCTCTGGTGAAAAACTGTTTTTT.